These 4 T cell receptor beta chains were all obtained from the same sample, sequenced in a study of cytomegalovirus exposure and HLA in healthy donors. PCR amplification relied on 60 Vbeta primers (plus 13 Jbeta primers). This table comes from immunoSEQ multiplex PCR, and its TCRdb copy is limited to in-frame clones, with some not included. The sample shows some 140,000 clones, around 73% of them seen only once. Sequenced: PBMCs. These receptors were obtained from a woman aged 40 to 55 in good health and CMV-seronegative.

This clone was seen just once. The genes are TRBV7-6 and TRBJ1-2, with TRBD1 matching 8 bases. The trim removed 5 bases at V and 5 bases at J, leaving 4 bases unmatched. CDR3 length equals 13 residues. Looked up from germline, CDR1 is SGHVS and CDR2 is FNYEAQ. CDR3 in amino acids: CASSPGQEYGYTF. CDR3 DNA sequence: TGTGCCAGCAGCCCGGGACAGGAATATGGCTACACCTTC.

CDR3 loop: CSVEDKFGNNYGYTF. The CDR3 DNA follows: TGCAGCGTTGAAGATAAGTTCGGTAACAACTATGGCTACACCTTC. The chain is built from TRBV29-1 and TRBJ1-2; D unclear. The CDR3 length is 15 residues. Trimming removed 0 bases from V and 2 bases from J, with 13 bases in between. Germline CDR1 reads SQVTM; CDR2 reads ANQGSEA. The entire variable domain, with the rest obtained from reference TRBV29-1 and TRBJ1-2, is as follows: SAVISQKPSRDICQRGTSLTIQCQVDSQVTMMFWYRQQPGQSLTLIATANQGSEATYESGFVIDKFPISRPNLTFSTLTVSNMSPEDSSIYLCSVEDKFGNNYGYTFGSGTRLTVV.

This rearrangement joins TRBV18 to TRBJ1-2; D is unresolved. The CDR3 covers 11 residues. CDR1 KGHSH and CDR2 LQKENI come from the germline V gene. V was shortened by 1 base and J by 6 bases, with 3 bases between the two germline ends. This CDR3 is CASSPRNGYTF. CDR3 coding DNA: TGTGCCAGCTCACCACGTAATGGCTACACCTTC.

CDR3 amino acids: CASSPRREETQYF. The CDR3 nucleotides are TGTGCCAGCAGCCCCCGGCGGGAAGAGACCCAGTACTTC. The rearrangement links TRBV7-2 to TRBJ2-5; D perhaps matches TRBD2 (5 bases). CDR3 length equals 13 residues. V was clipped by 5 bases and J by 3 bases, with 10 bases between them. Germline CDR1 reads SGHTA; CDR2 reads FQGNSA.